These T cell receptor beta chains were read from a single sample in a study of control samples from healthy donors and cancer patients. Measured with immunoSEQ multiplex PCR; TCRdb has only the in-frame clones, and not every one. Counted here are 100,000 to 150,000 clones, around nine tenths occurring once; the ten biggest clones make up more than 2%. Specimen: blood. These receptors were collected from a man aged 18 to 29 in good health. Each CDR3 is given with its conserved first and last residue. Fields, in order: J gene, V gene, D gene, clone size, CDR3 protein, CDR3 DNA. The D gene is left open where the match is weak. Clone size, where shown, is once, few, many, or a class for clones that have expanded.

J: TRBJ2-1; V: TRBV3-1/TRBV3-2; D: .; size: .; CDR3: CASISQRRPIRDEQFF; DNA: TGTGCCAGCATCTCCCAACGGAGGCCCATTCGGGATGAGCAGTTCTTC
J: TRBJ2-3; V: TRBV27; D: .; size: .; CDR3: CATRGSTDTQYF; DNA: TGTGCCACCAGGGGAAGCACAGATACGCAGTATTTT
J: TRBJ1-5; V: TRBV28; D: .; size: .; CDR3: CASSLRQANQPQHF; DNA: TGTGCCAGCAGTTTACGGCAGGCCAATCAGCCCCAGCATTTT
J: TRBJ2-7; V: TRBV5-1; D: .; size: .; CDR3: CASSLEAAYEQYF; DNA: TGCGCCAGCAGCTTGGAGGCAGCCTACGAGCAGTACTTC
J: TRBJ2-1; V: TRBV5-4; D: .; size: .; CDR3: CASSPEVAPGDREQFF; DNA: TGTGCCAGCAGCCCGGAGGTCGCGCCAGGAGACAGGGAGCAGTTCTTC
J: TRBJ1-1; V: TRBV5-1; D: .; size: .; CDR3: CASSLTGARGTEAFF; DNA: TGCGCCAGCAGCTTGACGGGGGCAAGAGGAACTGAAGCTTTCTTT
J: TRBJ2-1; V: TRBV11-2; D: .; size: .; CDR3: CASSHNGNEQFF; DNA: TGTGCCAGCAGCCATAATGGAAATGAGCAGTTCTTC
J: TRBJ1-5; V: TRBV21-1; D: .; size: .; CDR3: CASSKARQGFSNQPQHF; DNA: TGTGCCAGCAGCAAAGCGAGACAGGGTTTTAGCAATCAGCCCCAGCATTTT
J: TRBJ2-7; V: TRBV9; D: TRBD2; size: .; CDR3: CASSARTSGVNEQYF; DNA: TGTGCCAGCAGCGCAAGGACTAGCGGGGTCAACGAGCAGTACTTC
J: TRBJ2-3; V: TRBV7-2; D: TRBD2; size: .; CDR3: CASRPLAGGWSTDTQYF; DNA: TGTGCCAGCAGGCCCCTAGCGGGGGGGTGGAGCACAGATACGCAGTATTTT
J: TRBJ2-2; V: TRBV4-1; D: .; size: few; CDR3: CASSPLEFSPRESNTGELFF; DNA: TGCGCCAGCAGCCCTCTCGAGTTTTCCCCCAGGGAATCTAACACCGGGGAGCTGTTTTTT
J: TRBJ1-5; V: TRBV27; D: .; size: .; CDR3: CASSFGVSGQPQHF; DNA: TGTGCCAGCAGTTTCGGGGTTAGTGGGCAGCCCCAGCATTTT
J: TRBJ2-1; V: TRBV11-3; D: .; size: .; CDR3: CASSLGGDTAEQFF; DNA: TGTGCCAGCAGCTTAGGGGGAGATACGGCTGAGCAGTTCTTC
J: TRBJ2-7; V: TRBV4-1; D: .; size: .; CDR3: CASSQGRGDYEQYF; DNA: TGCGCCAGCAGCCAAGGCAGGGGGGACTACGAGCAGTACTTC
J: TRBJ2-2; V: TRBV7-9; D: TRBD2; size: .; CDR3: CASSASGEGTGELFF; DNA: TGTGCCAGCAGCGCTAGCGGGGAAGGTACCGGGGAGCTGTTTTTT
J: TRBJ1-4; V: TRBV7-9; D: .; size: .; CDR3: CASSSEAGIMGEKLFF; DNA: TGTGCCAGCAGCTCCGAGGCAGGGATCATGGGTGAAAAACTGTTTTTT
J: TRBJ1-1; V: TRBV11-2; D: .; size: once; CDR3: CASSLGHGNTEAFF; DNA: TGTGCCAGCAGCTTGGGCCATGGGAACACTGAAGCTTTCTTT
J: TRBJ2-2; V: TRBV7-3; D: .; size: .; CDR3: CASSEGQSTGELFF; DNA: TGTGCCAGCAGCGAGGGCCAGAGCACCGGGGAGCTGTTTTTT
J: TRBJ1-1; V: TRBV9; D: .; size: .; CDR3: CASSVAAGQAFF; DNA: TGTGCCAGCAGCGTAGCCGCCGGCCAAGCTTTCTTT
J: TRBJ2-2; V: TRBV6-5; D: .; size: .; CDR3: CASSYPGPTIGGELFF; DNA: TGTGCCAGCAGCTACCCGGGCCCAACTATCGGGGGGGAGCTGTTTTTT
J: TRBJ2-7; V: TRBV18; D: TRBD1; size: .; CDR3: CASSPQTGAEQYF; DNA: TGTGCCAGCTCACCCCAGACAGGGGCCGAGCAGTACTTC
J: TRBJ2-3; V: TRBV4-3; D: TRBD2; size: .; CDR3: CASSPRIGLAGERDTQYF; DNA: TGCGCCAGCAGCCCCCGAATCGGACTAGCGGGAGAGAGAGATACGCAGTATTTT
J: TRBJ2-7; V: TRBV18; D: TRBD2; size: .; CDR3: CASSTSGGETYEQYF; DNA: TGTGCCAGCTCAACTAGCGGGGGGGAAACCTACGAGCAGTACTTC
J: TRBJ2-3; V: TRBV2; D: .; size: .; CDR3: CASQKTNPLGTDTQYF; DNA: TGTGCCAGCCAGAAAACGAACCCGCTAGGCACAGATACGCAGTATTTT
J: TRBJ1-1; V: TRBV6-5; D: .; size: .; CDR3: CASSYFSENTEAFF; DNA: TGTGCCAGCAGTTACTTTTCAGAGAACACTGAAGCTTTCTTT
J: TRBJ1-5; V: TRBV7-9; D: .; size: .; CDR3: CASSPEGSNQPQHF; DNA: TGTGCCAGCAGCCCCGAAGGCAGCAATCAGCCCCAGCATTTT
J: TRBJ1-3; V: TRBV30; D: .; size: few; CDR3: CAWSDPRRFGNTIYF; DNA: TGTGCCTGGAGCGATCCACGCAGGTTTGGAAACACCATATATTTT
J: TRBJ2-5; V: TRBV20-1; D: .; size: .; CDR3: CSARTIETQYF; DNA: TGCAGTGCTAGAACAATAGAGACCCAGTACTTC
J: TRBJ2-3; V: TRBV18; D: TRBD1; size: .; CDR3: CASSTGTGLRADTQYF; DNA: TGTGCCAGCTCGACGGGGACAGGGCTTCGCGCAGATACGCAGTATTTT
J: TRBJ1-3; V: TRBV28; D: .; size: .; CDR3: CASSFGSGLSGNTIYF; DNA: .
J: TRBJ1-6; V: TRBV7-8; D: .; size: .; CDR3: CASSLTGPYNSPLHF; DNA: TGTGCCAGCAGCCTGACAGGCCCTTATAATTCACCCCTCCACTTT
J: TRBJ2-5; V: TRBV25-1; D: TRBD2; size: .; CDR3: CASSVPKLAGDETQYF; DNA: TGTGCCAGCAGCGTACCCAAACTAGCGGGAGATGAGACCCAGTACTTC
J: TRBJ2-6; V: TRBV9; D: TRBD1; size: .; CDR3: CASSDKTGGVISGANVLTF; DNA: TGTGCCAGCAGCGACAAGACAGGGGGCGTAATCTCTGGGGCCAACGTCCTGACTTTC
J: TRBJ2-5; V: TRBV5-1; D: .; size: .; CDR3: CASSEGRQETQYF; DNA: TGCGCCAGCAGCGAAGGACGGCAAGAGACCCAGTACTTC
J: TRBJ2-2; V: TRBV7-7; D: TRBD2; size: .; CDR3: CASSLTPAGGPGGELFF; DNA: TGTGCTAGCAGCCTCACCCCAGCGGGAGGGCCCGGCGGGGAGCTGTTTTTT
J: TRBJ1-1; V: TRBV7-8; D: TRBD1; size: .; CDR3: CASSLFGTGVTNTEAFF; DNA: TGTGCCAGCAGCTTATTCGGGACAGGGGTCACGAACACTGAAGCTTTCTTT
J: TRBJ1-1; V: TRBV28; D: .; size: .; CDR3: CASSPGGAWTEAFF; DNA: TGTGCCAGCAGCCCTGGGGGGGCGTGGACTGAAGCTTTCTTT
J: TRBJ2-3; V: TRBV11-3; D: .; size: .; CDR3: CASSFNRGTDTQYF; DNA: TGTGCCAGCAGTTTCAACAGGGGCACAGATACGCAGTATTTT
J: TRBJ2-3; V: TRBV11-3; D: TRBD1; size: .; CDR3: CASSPPPQGSDTQYF; DNA: TGTGCCAGCAGCCCCCCCCCACAGGGGTCAGATACGCAGTATTTT
J: TRBJ1-1; V: TRBV7-9; D: TRBD1; size: .; CDR3: CASSDGQANTEAFF; DNA: TGTGCCAGCAGCGATGGACAGGCGAACACTGAAGCTTTCTTT
J: TRBJ2-7; V: TRBV18; D: .; size: once; CDR3: CASSPTGQAPSYEQYF; DNA: TGTGCCAGCTCACCAACCGGGCAGGCCCCTTCCTACGAGCAGTACTTC
J: TRBJ2-1; V: TRBV5-1; D: TRBD2; size: .; CDR3: CASSLTSGRGNEQFF; DNA: TGCGCCAGCAGCTTGACTAGCGGGAGGGGCAATGAGCAGTTCTTC
J: TRBJ1-5; V: TRBV28; D: TRBD1; size: .; CDR3: CASSSGTGNQPQHF; DNA: TGTGCCAGCAGCTCCGGGACAGGGAATCAGCCCCAGCATTTT
J: TRBJ2-4; V: TRBV7-9; D: TRBD2; size: .; CDR3: CASSALSGGVAKNIQYF; DNA: TGTGCCAGCAGCGCCCTTTCGGGGGGGGTAGCCAAAAACATTCAGTACTTC